The entry below gives a single TCR beta chain sequence along with its context. The sample comes from a study of blood T cell repertoires in COVID-19. At the level of the study: In each case, the material was cDNA or gDNA derived from T cells, B-cell-depleted T cells, or PBMCs.

The cohort comprised adults aged about 18 to 90 years residing in about two dozen US areas. Membership in each cohort depended on participant-reported clinical history. Using immunoSEQ multiplex PCR, the repertoire was profiled, and TCRdb retains in-frame clones only, with some absent. The sample yields around 230,000 clones, 86% seen once. The CDR3 covers 14 residues. Germline lookup yields CDR1 SGHRS and CDR2 YFSETQ. Trimming took off 2 bases at V and 6 bases at J, with 14 bases between the two ends. The clonotype was recovered from a woman in her 40s with acute COVID-19. The chain recombines TRBV5-1 with TRBJ1-1, with a possible D match to TRBD1 (6 bases). The sample was PBMCs or T cells enriched from blood (not recorded which). CDR3 protein: CASSFTGAGAEAFF. The CDR3, as DNA: TGCGCCAGCAGCTTCACTGGGGCAGGGGCTGAAGCTTTCTTT.